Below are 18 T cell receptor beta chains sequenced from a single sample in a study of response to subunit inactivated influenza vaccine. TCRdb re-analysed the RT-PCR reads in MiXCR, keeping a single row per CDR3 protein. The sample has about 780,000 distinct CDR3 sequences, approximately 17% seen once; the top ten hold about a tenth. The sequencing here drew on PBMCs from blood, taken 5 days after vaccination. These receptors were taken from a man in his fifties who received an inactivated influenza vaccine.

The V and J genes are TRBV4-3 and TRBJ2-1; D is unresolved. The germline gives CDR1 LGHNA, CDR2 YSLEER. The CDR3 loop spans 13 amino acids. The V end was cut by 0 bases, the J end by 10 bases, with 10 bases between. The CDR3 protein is CASSQDEAREQFF. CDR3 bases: TGCGCCAGCAGCCAAGATGAGGCTAGGGAGCAGTTCTTC.

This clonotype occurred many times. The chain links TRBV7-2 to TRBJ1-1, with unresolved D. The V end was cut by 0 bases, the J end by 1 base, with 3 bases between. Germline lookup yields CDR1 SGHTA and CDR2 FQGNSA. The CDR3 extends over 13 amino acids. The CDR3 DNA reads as TGTGCCAGCAGCTTAGCCTGGAACACTGAAGCTTTCTTT. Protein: CASSLAWNTEAFF.

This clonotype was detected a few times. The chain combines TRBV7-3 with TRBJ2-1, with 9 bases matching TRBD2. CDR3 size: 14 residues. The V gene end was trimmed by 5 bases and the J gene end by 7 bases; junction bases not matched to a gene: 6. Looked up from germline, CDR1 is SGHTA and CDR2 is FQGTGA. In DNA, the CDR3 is TGTGCCAGCAGCCAGCGGGAGGATCGTAATGAGCAGTTCTTC. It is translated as CASSQREDRNEQFF. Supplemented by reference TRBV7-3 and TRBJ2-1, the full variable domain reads GAGVSQTPSNKVTEKGKYVELRCDPISGHTALYWYRQSLGQGPEFLIYFQGTGAADDSGLPNDRFFAVRPEGSVSTLKIQRTERGDSAVYLCASSQREDRNEQFFGPGTRLTVL.

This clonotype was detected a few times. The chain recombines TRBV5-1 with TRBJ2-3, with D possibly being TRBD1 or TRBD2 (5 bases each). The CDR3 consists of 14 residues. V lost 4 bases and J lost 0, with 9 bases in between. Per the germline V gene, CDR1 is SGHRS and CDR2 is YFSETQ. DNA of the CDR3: TGCGCCAGCAGCACCGGGGACAGCACAGATACGCAGTATTTT. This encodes CASSTGDSTDTQYF.

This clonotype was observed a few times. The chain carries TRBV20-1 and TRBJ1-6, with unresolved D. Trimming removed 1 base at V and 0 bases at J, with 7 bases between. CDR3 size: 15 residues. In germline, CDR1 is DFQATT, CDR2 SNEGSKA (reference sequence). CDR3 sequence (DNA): TGCAGTGCTAGAGTGATGAGCTCCTATAATTCACCCCTCCACTTT. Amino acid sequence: CSARVMSSYNSPLHF.

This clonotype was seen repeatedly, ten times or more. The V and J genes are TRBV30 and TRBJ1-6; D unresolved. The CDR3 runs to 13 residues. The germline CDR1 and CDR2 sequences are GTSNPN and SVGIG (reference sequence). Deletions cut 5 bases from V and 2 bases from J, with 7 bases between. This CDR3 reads CAWGRAYNSPLHF. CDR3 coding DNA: TGTGCCTGGGGGAGAGCCTATAATTCACCCCTCCACTTT.

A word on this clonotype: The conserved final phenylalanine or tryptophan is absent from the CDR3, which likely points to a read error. The CDR3 protein is CASSLGLNYEQYL. For the CDR3, the DNA is TGTGCCAGCAGCCTAGGACTGAACTACGAGCAGTACCTC. The chain employs TRBV11-2 and TRBJ2-7, with D possibly being TRBD2 (5 bases). V lost 5 bases and J lost 3, with 11 bases in between. The CDR3 is made up of 13 amino acids. Germline V gene lookup returns CDR1 SGHAT and CDR2 FQNNGV.

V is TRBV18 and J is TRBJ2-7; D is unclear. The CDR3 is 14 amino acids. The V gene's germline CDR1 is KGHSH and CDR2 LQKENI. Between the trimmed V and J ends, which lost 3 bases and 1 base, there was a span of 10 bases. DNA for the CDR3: TGTGCCAGCTCACCGACGACGAATTCCTACGAGCAGTACTTC. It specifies CASSPTTNSYEQYF.

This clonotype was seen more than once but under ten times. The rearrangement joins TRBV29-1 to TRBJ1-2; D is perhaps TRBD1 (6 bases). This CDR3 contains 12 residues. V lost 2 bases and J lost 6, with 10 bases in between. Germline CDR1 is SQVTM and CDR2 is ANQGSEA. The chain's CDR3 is CSVETRGHGYTF. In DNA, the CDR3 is TGCAGCGTTGAAACTCGGGGGCATGGCTACACCTTC.

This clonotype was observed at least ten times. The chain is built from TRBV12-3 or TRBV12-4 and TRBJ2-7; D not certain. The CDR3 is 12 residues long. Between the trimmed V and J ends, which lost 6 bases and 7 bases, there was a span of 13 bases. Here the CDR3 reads CASSQGPWEQYF. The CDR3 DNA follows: TGTGCCAGCAGCCAAGGACCGTGGGAGCAGTACTTC.

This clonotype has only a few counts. The CDR3 reads CAISTGTGFNEQFF. CDR3 bases: TGTGCCATCAGTACCGGGACAGGGTTTAATGAGCAGTTCTTC. The chain couples TRBV10-3 to TRBJ2-1, with 9 bases fitting TRBD1. The CDR3 sequence is 14 residues long. V was pared by 5 bases and J by 7 bases, with 6 bases of the junction left unmatched. CDR1 ENHRY and CDR2 SYGVKD come from the germline V gene.

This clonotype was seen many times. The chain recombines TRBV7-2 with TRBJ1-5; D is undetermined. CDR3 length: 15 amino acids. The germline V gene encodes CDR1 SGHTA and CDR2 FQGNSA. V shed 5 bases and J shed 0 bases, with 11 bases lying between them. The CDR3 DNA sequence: TGTGCCAGCAGCCCCACCGGCAGTAGCAATCAGCCCCAGCATTTT. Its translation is CASSPTGSSNQPQHF.

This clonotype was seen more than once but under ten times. The CDR3 reads CASSSTWVTQYF. The CDR3 region has the DNA TGTGCCAGCAGCTCAACTTGGGTAACGCAGTATTTT. This chain links TRBV12-3 or TRBV12-4 with TRBJ2-3; no clear D. Trimming took off 6 bases at V and 9 bases at J, with 13 bases between the two ends. This CDR3 region has 12 residues.

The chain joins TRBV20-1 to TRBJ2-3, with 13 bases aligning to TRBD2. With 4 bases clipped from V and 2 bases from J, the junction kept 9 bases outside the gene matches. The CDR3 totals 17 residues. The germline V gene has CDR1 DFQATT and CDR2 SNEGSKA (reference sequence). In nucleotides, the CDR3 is TGCAGTGCTAAGGGACTAGCGGGACAGGTGTACACAGATACGCAGTATTTT. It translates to CSAKGLAGQVYTDTQYF.

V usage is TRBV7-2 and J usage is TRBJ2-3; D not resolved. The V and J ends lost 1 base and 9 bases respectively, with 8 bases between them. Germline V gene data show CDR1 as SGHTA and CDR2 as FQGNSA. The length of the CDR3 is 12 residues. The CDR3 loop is CASSLDLFTQYF. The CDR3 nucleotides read TGTGCCAGCAGCTTAGATCTTTTCACGCAGTATTTT.

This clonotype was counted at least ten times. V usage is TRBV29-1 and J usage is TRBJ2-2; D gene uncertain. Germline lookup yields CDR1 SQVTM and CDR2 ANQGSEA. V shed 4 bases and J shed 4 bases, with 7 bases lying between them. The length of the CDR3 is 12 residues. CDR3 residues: CSVVASTGELFF. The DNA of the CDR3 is TGCAGCGTTGTGGCGAGCACCGGGGAGCTGTTTTTT.

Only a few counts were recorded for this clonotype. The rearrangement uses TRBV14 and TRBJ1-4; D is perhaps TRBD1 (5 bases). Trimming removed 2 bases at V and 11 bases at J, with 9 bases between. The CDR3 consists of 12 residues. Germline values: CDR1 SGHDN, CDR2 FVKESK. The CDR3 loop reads CASSQSGLKLFF. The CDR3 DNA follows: TGTGCCAGCAGCCAATCGGGGCTTAAACTGTTTTTT.

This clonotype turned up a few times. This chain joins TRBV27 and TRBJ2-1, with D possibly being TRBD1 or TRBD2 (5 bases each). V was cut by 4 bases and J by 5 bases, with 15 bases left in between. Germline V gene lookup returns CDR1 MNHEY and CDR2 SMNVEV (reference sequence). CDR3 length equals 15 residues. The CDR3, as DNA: TGTGCCAGCAGTTCAAACAACCGGGGCAACAATGAGCAGTTCTTC. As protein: CASSSNNRGNNEQFF.